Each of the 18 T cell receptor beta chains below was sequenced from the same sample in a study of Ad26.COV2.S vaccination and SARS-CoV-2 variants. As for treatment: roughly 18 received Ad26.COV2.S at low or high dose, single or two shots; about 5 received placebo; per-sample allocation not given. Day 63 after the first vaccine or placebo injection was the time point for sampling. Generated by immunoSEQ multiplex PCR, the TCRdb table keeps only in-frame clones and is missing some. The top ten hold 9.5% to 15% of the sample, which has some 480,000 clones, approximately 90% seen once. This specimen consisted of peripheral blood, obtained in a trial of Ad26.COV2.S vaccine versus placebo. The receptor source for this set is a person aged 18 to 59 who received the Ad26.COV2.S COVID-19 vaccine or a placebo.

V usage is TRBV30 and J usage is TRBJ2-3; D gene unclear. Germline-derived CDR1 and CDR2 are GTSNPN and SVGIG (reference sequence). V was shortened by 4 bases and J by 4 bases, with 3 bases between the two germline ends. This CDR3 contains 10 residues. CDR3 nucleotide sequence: TGTGCCTGGATAGCAGATACGCAGTATTTT. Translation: CAWIADTQYF.

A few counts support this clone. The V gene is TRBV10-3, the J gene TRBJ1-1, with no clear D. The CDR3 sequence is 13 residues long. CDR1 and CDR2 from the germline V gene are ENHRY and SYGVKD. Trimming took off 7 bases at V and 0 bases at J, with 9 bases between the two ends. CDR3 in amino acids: CAIKGTMNTEAFF. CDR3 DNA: TGTGCCATCAAAGGCACAATGAACACTGAAGCTTTCTTT.

CDR3 DNA sequence: TGTGCCAGCAGCTTGGAAAGGGAAGGACAGCCCCAGCATTTT. This encodes CASSLEREGQPQHF. J is TRBJ1-5 and V is TRBV5-4; no clear D. With 0 bases removed from V and 7 bases from J, the gap between germline ends came to 11 bases. CDR1 is SGHNT and CDR2 is YYREEE in the germline V gene (reference sequence). CDR3 length: 14 amino acids.

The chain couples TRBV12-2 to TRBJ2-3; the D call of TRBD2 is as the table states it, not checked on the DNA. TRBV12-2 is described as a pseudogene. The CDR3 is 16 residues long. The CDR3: CASRLRLAGGTDTQYF. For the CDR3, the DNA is TGTGCAAGTCGCTTAAGACTAGCGGGAGGCACAGATACGCAGTATTTT.

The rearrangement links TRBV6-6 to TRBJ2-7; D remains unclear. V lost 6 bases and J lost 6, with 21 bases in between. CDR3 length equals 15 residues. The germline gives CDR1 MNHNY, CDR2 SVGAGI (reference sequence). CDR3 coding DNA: TGTGCCAGCAGCCCCTCATGGGAACCTACGGGCGAGCAGTACTTC. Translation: CASSPSWEPTGEQYF.

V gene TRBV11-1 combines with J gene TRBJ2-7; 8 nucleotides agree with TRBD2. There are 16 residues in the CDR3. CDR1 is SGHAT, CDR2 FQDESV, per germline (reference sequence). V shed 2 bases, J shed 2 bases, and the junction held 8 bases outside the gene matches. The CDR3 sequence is CASSLQPGLGTYEQYF. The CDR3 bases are TGTGCCAGCAGCTTACAGCCGGGACTAGGCACCTACGAGCAGTACTTC. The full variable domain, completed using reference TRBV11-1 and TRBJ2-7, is EAEVAQSPRYKITEKSQAVAFWCDPISGHATLYWYRQILGQGPELLVQFQDESVVDDSQLPKDRFSAERLKGVDSTLKIQPAELGDSAMYLCASSLQPGLGTYEQYFGPGTRLTVT.

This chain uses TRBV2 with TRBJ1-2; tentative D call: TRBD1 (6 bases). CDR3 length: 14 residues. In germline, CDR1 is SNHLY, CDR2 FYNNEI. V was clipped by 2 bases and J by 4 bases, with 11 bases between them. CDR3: CASSEIGRGYGYTF. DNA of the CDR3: TGTGCCAGCAGTGAAATCGGCAGGGGCTATGGCTACACCTTC. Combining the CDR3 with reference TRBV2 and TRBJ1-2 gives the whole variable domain EPEVTQTPSHQVTQMGQEVILRCVPISNHLYFYWYRQILGQKVEFLVSFYNNEISEKSEIFDDQFSVERPDGSNFTLKIRSTKLEDSAMYFCASSEIGRGYGYTFGSGTRLTVV.

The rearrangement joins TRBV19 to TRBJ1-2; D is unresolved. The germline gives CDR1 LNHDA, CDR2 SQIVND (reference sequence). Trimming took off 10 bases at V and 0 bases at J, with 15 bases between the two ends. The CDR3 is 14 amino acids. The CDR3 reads CATAGGKSNYGYTF. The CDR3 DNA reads TGTGCCACCGCCGGCGGGAAATCTAACTATGGCTACACCTTC.

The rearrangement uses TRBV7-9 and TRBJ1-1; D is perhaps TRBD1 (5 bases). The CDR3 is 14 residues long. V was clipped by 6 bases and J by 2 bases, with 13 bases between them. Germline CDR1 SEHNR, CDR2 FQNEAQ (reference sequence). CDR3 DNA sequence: TGTGCCAGCAGGGCCAGGGCTCTTAACACTGAAGCTTTCTTT. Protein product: CASRARALNTEAFF.

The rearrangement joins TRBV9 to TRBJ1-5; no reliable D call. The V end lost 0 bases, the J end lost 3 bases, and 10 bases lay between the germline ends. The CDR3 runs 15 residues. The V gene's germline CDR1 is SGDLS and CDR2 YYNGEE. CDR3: CASSVDHRANQPQHF. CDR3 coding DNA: TGTGCCAGCAGCGTAGATCATAGGGCCAATCAGCCCCAGCATTTT.

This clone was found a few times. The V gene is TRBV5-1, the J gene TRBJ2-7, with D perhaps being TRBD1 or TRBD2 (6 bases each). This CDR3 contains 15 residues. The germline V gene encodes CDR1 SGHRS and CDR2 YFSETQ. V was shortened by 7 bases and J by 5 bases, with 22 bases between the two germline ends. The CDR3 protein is CASQGGGYRTHEQYF. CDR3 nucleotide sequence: TGCGCCAGCCAAGGAGGGGGGTATAGGACCCACGAGCAGTACTTC.

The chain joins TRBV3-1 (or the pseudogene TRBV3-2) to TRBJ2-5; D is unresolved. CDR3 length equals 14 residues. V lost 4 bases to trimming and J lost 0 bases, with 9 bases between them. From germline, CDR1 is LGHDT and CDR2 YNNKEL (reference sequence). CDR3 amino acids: CASSLNTYQETQYF. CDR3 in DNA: TGTGCCAGCAGCCTCAACACGTACCAAGAGACCCAGTACTTC.

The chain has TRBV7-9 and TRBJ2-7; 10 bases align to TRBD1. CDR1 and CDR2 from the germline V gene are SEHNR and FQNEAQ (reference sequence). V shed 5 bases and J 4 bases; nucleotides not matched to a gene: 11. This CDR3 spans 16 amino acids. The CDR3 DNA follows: TGTGCCAGCAGCGATATCAGGACAGGGGGGTCGTACGAGCAGTACTTC. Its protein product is CASSDIRTGGSYEQYF.

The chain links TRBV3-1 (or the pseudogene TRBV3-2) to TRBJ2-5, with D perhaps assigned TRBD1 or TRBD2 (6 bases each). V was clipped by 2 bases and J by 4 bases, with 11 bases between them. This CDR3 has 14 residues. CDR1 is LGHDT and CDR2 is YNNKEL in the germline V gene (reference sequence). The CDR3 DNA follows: TGTGCCAGCAGCCAACAGGGGACTGGAGAGACCCAGTACTTC. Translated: CASSQQGTGETQYF.

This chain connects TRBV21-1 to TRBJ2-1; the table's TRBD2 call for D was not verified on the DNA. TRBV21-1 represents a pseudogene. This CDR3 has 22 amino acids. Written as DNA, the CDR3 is TGTGCCACCGTATGGGGGGACCCACCCGGTCCCCTCCTTAGCGGGAGATACAATGAGCAGTTCTTC. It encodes CATVWGDPPGPLLSGRYNEQFF.

CDR3: CAIQDRENTEAFF. CDR3 DNA: TGTGCCATTCAGGACAGGGAGAACACTGAAGCTTTCTTT. The chain links TRBV10-3 to TRBJ1-1; TRBD1 matches at 8 bases. The CDR3 length is 13 residues. The trim removed 9 bases at V and 1 base at J, leaving 4 bases unmatched. Germline CDR1 reads ENHRY; CDR2 reads SYGVKD.

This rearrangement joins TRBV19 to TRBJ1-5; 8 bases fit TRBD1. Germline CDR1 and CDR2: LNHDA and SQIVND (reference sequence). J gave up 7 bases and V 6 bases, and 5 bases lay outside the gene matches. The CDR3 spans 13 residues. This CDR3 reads CASSPTGGQPQHF. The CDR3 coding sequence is TGTGCCAGTAGCCCTACAGGGGGGCAGCCCCAGCATTTT.

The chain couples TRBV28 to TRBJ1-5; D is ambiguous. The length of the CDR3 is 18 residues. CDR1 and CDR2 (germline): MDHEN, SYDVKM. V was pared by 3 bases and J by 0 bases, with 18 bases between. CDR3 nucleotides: TGTGCCAGCAGTTTCCCCCCCAAACGGGGAGATAGCAATCAGCCCCAGCATTTT. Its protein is CASSFPPKRGDSNQPQHF.